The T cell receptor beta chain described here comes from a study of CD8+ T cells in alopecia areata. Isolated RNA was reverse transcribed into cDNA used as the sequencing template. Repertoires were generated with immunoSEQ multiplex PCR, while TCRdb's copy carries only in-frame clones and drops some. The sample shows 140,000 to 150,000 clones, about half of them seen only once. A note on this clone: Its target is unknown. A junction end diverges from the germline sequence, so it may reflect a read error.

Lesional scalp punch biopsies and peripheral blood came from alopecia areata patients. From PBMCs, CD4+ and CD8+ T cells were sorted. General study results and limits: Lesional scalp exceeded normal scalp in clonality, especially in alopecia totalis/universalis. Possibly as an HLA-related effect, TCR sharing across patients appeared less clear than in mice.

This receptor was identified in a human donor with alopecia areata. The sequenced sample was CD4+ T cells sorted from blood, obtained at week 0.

The CDR3 spells CASSLTQARTNRERYF. The DNA for the CDR3 is TGCGCCAGCAGCTTGACCCAGGCGAGGACAAACCGGGAGCGGTACTTC. J is TRBJ2-7 and V is TRBV5-1; tentative D call: TRBD2 (6 bases). CDR1 SGHRS and CDR2 YFSETQ come from the germline V gene. This CDR3 has 16 amino acids.